Below, one T cell receptor (beta chain) is given with its context. These data come from a study of blood T cell repertoires in COVID-19. Everyone who took part was 18 to 89 years old, and they came from over 20 US areas. CDR3 length: 15 residues. Germline trimming cut 3 bases from V and 6 bases from J; bases unmatched to any gene: 5. Germline CDR1 LGHDT, CDR2 YNNKEL (reference sequence). Profiling relied on immunoSEQ multiplex PCR, and the TCRdb table lists in-frame clones only, not all of them. The sample has about 220,000 clones, 70% to 90% seen once. This TCR was recovered from a woman in her forties with acute COVID-19. The rearrangement joins TRBV3-1 (or the pseudogene TRBV3-2) to TRBJ2-2; 9 nucleotides align to TRBD2. Sequenced: PBMCs or T cells enriched from blood (not recorded which). CDR3 in amino acids: CASSQMAGGPGELFF. CDR3 sequence (DNA): TGTGCCAGCAGCCAGATGGCGGGGGGGCCCGGGGAGCTGTTTTTT.